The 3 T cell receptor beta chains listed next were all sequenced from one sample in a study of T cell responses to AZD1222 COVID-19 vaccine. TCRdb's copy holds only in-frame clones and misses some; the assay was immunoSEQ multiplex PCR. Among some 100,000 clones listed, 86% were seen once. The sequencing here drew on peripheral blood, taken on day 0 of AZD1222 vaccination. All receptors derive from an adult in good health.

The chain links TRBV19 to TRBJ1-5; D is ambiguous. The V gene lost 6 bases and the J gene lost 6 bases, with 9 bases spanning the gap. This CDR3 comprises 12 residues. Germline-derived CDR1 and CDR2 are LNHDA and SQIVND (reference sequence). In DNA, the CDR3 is TGTGCCAGTAGCGGGATACGTCAGCCCCAGCATTTT. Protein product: CASSGIRQPQHF.

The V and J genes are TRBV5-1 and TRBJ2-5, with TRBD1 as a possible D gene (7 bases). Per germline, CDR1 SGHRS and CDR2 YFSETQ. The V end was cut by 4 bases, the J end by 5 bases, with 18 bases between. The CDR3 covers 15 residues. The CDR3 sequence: CASSPRGVLEETQYF. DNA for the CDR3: TGCGCCAGCAGCCCCAGGGGGGTGTTAGAGGAGACCCAGTACTTC.

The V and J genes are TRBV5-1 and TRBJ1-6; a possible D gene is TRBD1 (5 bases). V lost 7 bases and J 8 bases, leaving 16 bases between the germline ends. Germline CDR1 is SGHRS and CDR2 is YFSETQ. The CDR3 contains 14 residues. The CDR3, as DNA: TGCGCCAGCTCCTGGGGGGGGATAGATTCACCCCTCCACTTT. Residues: CASSWGGIDSPLHF.